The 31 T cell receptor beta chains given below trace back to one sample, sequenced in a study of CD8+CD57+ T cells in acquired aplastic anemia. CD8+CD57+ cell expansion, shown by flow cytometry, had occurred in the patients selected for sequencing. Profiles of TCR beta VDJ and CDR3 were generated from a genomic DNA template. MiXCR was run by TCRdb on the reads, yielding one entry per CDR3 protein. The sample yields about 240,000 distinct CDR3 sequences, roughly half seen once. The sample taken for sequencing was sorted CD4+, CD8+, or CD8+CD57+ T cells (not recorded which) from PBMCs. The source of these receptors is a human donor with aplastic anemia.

The CDR3 spells CASSETGGGGELFF. Written as DNA, the CDR3 is TGTGCCAGCAGCGAGACAGGAGGAGGCGGGGAGCTGTTTTTT. The chain links TRBV7-6 to TRBJ2-2, with a weak D call TRBD1 (6 bases). Germline loops: CDR1 SGHVS, CDR2 FNYEAQ. The CDR3 is 14 amino acids. With 5 bases removed from V and 7 bases from J, the gap between germline ends came to 14 bases.

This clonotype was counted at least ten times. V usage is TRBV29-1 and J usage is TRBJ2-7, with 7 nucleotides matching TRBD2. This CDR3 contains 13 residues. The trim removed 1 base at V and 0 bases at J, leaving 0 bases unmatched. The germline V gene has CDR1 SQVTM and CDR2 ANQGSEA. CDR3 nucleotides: TGCAGCGTTGAAGCGGGGGGCTCCTACGAGCAGTACTTC. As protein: CSVEAGGSYEQYF.

CDR3 coding DNA: TGCAGCGTTGAAGGTCAGGGGGCCAACGTCCTGACTTTC. Its protein product is CSVEGQGANVLTF. This chain connects TRBV29-1 to TRBJ2-6; D ambiguous. The CDR3 totals 13 residues. Germline assignment: CDR1 SQVTM and CDR2 ANQGSEA. V gave up 1 base and J gave up 4 bases, with 5 bases separating them.

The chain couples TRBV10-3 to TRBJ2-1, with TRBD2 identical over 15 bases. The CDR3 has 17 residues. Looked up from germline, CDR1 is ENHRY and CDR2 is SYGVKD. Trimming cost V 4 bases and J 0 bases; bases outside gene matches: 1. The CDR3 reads CAISGTSGGASYNEQFF. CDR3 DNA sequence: TGTGCCATCAGTGGGACTAGCGGGGGGGCCTCCTACAATGAGCAGTTCTTC.

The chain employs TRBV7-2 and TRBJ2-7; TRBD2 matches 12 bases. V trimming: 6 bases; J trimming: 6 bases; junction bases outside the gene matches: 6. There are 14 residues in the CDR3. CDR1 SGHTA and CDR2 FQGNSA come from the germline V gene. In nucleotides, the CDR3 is TGTGCCAGCAGGAGACTAGCGGGGGAAGGCGAGCAGTACTTC. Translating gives CASRRLAGEGEQYF. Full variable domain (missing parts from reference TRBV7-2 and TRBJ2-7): GAGVSQSPSNKVTEKGKDVELRCDPISGHTALYWYRQSLGQGLEFLIYFQGNSAPDKSGLPSDRFSAERTGGSVSTLTIQRTQQEDSAVYLCASRRLAGEGEQYFGPGTRLTVT.

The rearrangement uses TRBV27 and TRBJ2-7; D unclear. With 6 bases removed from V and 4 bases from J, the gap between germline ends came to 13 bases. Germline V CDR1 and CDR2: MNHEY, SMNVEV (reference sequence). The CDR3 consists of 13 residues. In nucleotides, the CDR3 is TGTGCCAGCAGCCTTGGCCCGGATTACGAGCAGTACTTC. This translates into CASSLGPDYEQYF.

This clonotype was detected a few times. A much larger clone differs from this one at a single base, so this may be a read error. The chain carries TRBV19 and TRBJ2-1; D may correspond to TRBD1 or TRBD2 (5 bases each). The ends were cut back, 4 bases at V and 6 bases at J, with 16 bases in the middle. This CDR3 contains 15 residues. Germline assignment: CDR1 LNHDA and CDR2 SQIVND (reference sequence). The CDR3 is CASSSGDRGFNEQFF. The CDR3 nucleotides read TGTGCCAGTAGTAGTGGGGACCGTGGGTTCAATGAGCAGTTCTTC.

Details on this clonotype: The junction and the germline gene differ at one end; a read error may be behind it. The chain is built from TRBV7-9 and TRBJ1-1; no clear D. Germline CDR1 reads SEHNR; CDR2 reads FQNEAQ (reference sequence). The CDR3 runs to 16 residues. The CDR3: CASSQDREAWGTEAFF. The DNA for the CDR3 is TGCGCCAGCAGCCAAGATCGTGAGGCTTGGGGTACTGAAGCTTTCTTT. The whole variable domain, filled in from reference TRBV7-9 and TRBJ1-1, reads DTGVSQNPRHKITKRGQNVTFRCDPISEHNRLYWYRQTLGQGPEFLTYFQNEAQLEKSRLLSDRFSAERPKGSFSTLEIQRTEQGDSAMYLCASSQDREAWGTEAFFGQGTRLTVV.

The CDR3 protein is CATAAGGQNQPQHF. The CDR3 nucleotides are TGTGCCACTGCAGCAGGAGGACAGAATCAGCCCCAGCATTTT. The chain recombines TRBV15 with TRBJ1-5; D possibly corresponds to TRBD1 (6 bases). The V gene lost 9 bases and the J gene lost 4 bases, with 16 bases spanning the gap. The germline V gene has CDR1 LNHNV and CDR2 YYDKDF (reference sequence). There are 14 residues in the CDR3.

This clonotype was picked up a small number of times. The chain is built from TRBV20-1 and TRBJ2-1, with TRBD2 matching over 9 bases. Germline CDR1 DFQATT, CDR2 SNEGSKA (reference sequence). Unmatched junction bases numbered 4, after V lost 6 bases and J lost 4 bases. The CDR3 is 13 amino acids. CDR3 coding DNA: TGCAGTGCCACGGGACTAGCTTACAATGAGCAGTTCTTC. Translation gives CSATGLAYNEQFF.

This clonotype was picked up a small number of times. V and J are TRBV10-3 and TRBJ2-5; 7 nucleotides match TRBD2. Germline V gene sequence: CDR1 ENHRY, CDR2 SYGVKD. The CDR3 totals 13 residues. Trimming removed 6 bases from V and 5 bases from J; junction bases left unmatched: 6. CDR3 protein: CAIRAEGGETQYF. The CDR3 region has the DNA TGTGCCATCAGAGCTGAGGGAGGGGAGACCCAGTACTTC.

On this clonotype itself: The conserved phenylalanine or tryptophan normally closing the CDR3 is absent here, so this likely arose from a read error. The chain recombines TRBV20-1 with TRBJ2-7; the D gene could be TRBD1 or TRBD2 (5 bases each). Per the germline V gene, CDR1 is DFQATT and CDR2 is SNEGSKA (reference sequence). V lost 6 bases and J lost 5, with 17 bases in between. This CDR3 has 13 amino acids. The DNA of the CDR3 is TGCAGTGCGGGGACCGAAGCGAGGAACGAGCAGTACCTC. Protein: CSAGTEARNEQYL.

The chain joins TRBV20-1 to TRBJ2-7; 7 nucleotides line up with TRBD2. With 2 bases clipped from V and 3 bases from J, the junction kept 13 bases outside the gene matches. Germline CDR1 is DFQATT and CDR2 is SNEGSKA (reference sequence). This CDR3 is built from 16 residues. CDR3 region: CSARILGGGDSYEQYF. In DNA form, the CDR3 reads TGCAGTGCTAGAATTTTGGGCGGGGGAGACAGCTACGAGCAGTACTTC.

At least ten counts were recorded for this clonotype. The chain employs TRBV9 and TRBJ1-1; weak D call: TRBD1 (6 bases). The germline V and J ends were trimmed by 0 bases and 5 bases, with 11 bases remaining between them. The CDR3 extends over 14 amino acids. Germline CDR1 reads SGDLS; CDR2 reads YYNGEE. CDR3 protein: CASSVATGKTEAFF. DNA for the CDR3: TGTGCCAGCAGCGTAGCTACAGGGAAAACTGAAGCTTTCTTT.

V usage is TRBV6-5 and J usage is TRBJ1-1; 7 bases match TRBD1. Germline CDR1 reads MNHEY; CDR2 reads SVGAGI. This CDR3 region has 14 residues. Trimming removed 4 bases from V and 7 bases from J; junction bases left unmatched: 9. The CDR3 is CASSLDRVGVEAFF. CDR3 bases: TGTGCCAGCAGTTTAGACAGGGTCGGCGTTGAAGCTTTCTTT.

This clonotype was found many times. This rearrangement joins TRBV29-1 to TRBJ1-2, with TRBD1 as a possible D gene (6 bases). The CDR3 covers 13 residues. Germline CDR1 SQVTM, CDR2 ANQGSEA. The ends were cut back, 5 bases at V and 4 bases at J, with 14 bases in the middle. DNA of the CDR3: TGCAGCGTTCCACAGGGAGTCGGCTATGGCTACACCTTC. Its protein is CSVPQGVGYGYTF.

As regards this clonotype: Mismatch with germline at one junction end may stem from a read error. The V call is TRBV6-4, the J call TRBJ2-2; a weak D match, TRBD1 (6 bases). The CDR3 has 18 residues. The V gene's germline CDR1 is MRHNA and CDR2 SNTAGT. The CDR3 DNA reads TGTGCCAGCAGTTACTCGAGAACAGGGTTAGGGAACACCGGGGAGCTGTTTTTT. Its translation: CASSYSRTGLGNTGELFF.

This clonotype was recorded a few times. CDR3 sequence (DNA): TGCGCCAGCAGCCCCGGGGCCGGCAGCAATCAGCCCCAGCATTTT. Its protein is CASSPGAGSNQPQHF. The chain links TRBV4-1 to TRBJ1-5; the D gene is possibly TRBD1 (5 bases). This CDR3 has 15 amino acids. The V and J ends lost 4 bases and 1 base respectively, with 11 bases between them. Germline V gene data show CDR1 as MGHRA and CDR2 as YSYEKL.

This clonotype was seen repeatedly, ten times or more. In DNA, the CDR3 is TGTGCCAGCATTTCCTTAAAGTCAGAGACCCAGTACTTC. It translates to CASISLKSETQYF. V and J are TRBV7-9 and TRBJ2-5; D remains unclear. The CDR3 runs to 13 residues. V lost 7 bases, J lost 4 bases, and 13 bases lay in between. CDR1 and CDR2 from the germline V gene are SEHNR and FQNEAQ (reference sequence).

CDR3 sequence reads: CSVEDRDHYTF. The CDR3 nucleotides are TGCAGCGTTGAAGATCGAGACCACTACACCTTC. This chain links TRBV29-1 with TRBJ1-2; the D is unclear. The V gene lost 0 bases and the J gene lost 10 bases, with 9 bases spanning the gap. The length of the CDR3 is 11 residues. Germline CDR1 SQVTM, CDR2 ANQGSEA.

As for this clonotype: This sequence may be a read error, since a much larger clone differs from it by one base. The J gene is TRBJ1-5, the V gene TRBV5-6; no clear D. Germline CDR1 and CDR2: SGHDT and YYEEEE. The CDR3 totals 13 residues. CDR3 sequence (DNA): TGTGCCGGCAGCTTGGGGAAGAATCAGCCCCAGCATTTT. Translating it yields CAGSLGKNQPQHF.

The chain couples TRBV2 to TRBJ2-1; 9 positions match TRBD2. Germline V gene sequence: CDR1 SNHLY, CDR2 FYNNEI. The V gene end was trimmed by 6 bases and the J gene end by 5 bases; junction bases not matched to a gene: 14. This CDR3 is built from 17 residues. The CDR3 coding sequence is TGTGCCAGCAGCCCCGGACCCCGACTAGCGGCAGACAATGAGCAGTTCTTC. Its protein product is CASSPGPRLAADNEQFF.

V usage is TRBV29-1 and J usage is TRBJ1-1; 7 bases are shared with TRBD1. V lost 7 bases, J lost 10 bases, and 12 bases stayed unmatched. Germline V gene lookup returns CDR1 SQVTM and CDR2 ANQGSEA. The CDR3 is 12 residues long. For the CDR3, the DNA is TGCAGCGCCAATACTAGACAGGGCAGAGCTTTCTTT. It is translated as CSANTRQGRAFF.

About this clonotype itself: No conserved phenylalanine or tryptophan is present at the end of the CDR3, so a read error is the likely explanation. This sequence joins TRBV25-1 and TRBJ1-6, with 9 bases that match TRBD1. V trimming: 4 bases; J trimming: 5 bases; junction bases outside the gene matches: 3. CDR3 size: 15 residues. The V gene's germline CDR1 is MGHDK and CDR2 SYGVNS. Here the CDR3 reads CASSVGTGNNSPLHL. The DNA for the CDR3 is TGTGCCAGCAGTGTCGGGACAGGGAATAATTCACCCCTCCACCTT.

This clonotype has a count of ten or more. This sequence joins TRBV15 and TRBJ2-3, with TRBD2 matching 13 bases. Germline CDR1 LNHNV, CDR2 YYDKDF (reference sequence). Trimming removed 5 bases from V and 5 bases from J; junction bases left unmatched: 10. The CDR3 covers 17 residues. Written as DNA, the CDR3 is TGTGCCACCAGCTCAATAACTAGCGGGGGGGCCAGAGATACGCAGTATTTT. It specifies CATSSITSGGARDTQYF.

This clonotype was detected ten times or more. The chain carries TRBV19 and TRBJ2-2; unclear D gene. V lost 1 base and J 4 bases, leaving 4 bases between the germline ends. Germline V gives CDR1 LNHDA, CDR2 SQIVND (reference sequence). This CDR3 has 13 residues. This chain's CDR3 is CASSIVPTGELFF. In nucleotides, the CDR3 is TGTGCCAGTAGTATAGTCCCCACCGGGGAGCTGTTTTTT.

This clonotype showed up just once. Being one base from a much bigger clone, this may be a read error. The CDR3 is CASSQGDSNTYEQYF. The CDR3 coding sequence is TGTGCCAGCAGCCAAGGGGACAGCAACACCTACGAGCAGTACTTC. This chain links TRBV3-1 with TRBJ2-7; 7 bases are a match to TRBD1. V shed 1 base and J 2 bases; nucleotides not matched to a gene: 5. The CDR3 is made up of 15 amino acids. CDR1 and CDR2 (germline): LGHDT, YNNKEL (reference sequence).

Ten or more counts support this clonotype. The CDR3 loop is CASSFPERIQGNYGYTF. The CDR3 nucleotides read TGTGCCAGCAGCTTCCCCGAAAGAATACAGGGAAACTATGGCTACACCTTC. The chain uses TRBV5-4 and TRBJ1-2; D might be TRBD1 (6 bases). Trimming shortened V by 2 bases and J by 2 bases, and 19 bases separated the two germline ends. The CDR3 contains 17 residues. The germline V gene encodes CDR1 SGHNT and CDR2 YYREEE (reference sequence). Together with reference TRBV5-4 and TRBJ1-2, the CDR3 gives the full variable domain: ETGVTQSPTHLIKTRGQQVTLRCSSQSGHNTVSWYQQALGQGPQFIFQYYREEENGRGNFPPRFSGLQFPNYSSELNVNALELDDSALYLCASSFPERIQGNYGYTFGSGTRLTVV.

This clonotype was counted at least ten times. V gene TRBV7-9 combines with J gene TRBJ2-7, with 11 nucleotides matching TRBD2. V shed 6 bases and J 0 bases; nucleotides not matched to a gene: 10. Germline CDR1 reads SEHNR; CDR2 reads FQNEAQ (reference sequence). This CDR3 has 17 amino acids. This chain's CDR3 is CASRRPPGLADSYEQYF. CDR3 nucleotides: TGTGCCAGCAGAAGGCCGCCGGGACTAGCGGACTCCTACGAGCAGTACTTC.

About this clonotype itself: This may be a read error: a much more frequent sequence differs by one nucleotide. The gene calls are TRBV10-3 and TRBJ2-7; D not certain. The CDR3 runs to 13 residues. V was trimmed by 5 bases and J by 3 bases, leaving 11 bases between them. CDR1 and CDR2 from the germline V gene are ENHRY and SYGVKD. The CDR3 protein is CAISYAMDYEQYF. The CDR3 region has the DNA TGTGCCATCAGTTACGCGATGGACTACGAGCAGTACTTC.

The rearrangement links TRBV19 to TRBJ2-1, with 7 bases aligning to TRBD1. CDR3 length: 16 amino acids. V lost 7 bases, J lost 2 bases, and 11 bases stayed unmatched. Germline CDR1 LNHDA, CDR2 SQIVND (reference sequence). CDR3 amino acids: CASNLGSGQPYNEQFF. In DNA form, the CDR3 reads TGTGCCAGTAACCTTGGATCGGGACAGCCCTACAATGAGCAGTTCTTC. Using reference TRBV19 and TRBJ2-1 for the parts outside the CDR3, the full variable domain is DGGITQSPKYLFRKEGQNVTLSCEQNLNHDAMYWYRQDPGQGLRLIYYSQIVNDFQKGDIAEGYSVSREKKESFPLTVTSAQKNPTAFYLCASNLGSGQPYNEQFFGPGTRLTVL.